This TCR beta chain was sequenced during a study of regulatory T cells in long-lasting Graves disease. The authors built TCR beta libraries using iRepertoire HTBI primers and Arm-PCR of CDR3 regions. In TCRdb, the multiplex PCR reads were re-called with MiXCR into one record per CDR3 protein. The data contain around 500,000 distinct CDR3 sequences, 15% to 20% of them singletons. Germline CDR1 reads LGHDT; CDR2 reads YNNKEL (reference sequence). The CDR3 totals 12 residues. The germline V and J ends were trimmed by 6 bases and 4 bases, with 9 bases remaining between them. Time point: newly diagnosed GD, antithyroid drugs for less than 3 months. Preparation of the TCR library used RNA extracted from PBMCs. General study findings and limits: Among the persistent patients, 2,500 to 3,500 public clonotypes were shared, more than the 750 to 1,000 shared among new patients.

This clonotype has ten or more counts. Its antigen is not known. These records were also assigned to another study, of T cells in Graves' hyperthyroidism and ophthalmopathy. That work contributes: A first-round RT-PCR of the TCR CDR3 used the HTBI primer set. Most expanded thyroid clonotypes above 0.001 also appeared in blood.

V and J are TRBV3-1 and TRBJ1-2; D remains unclear. The source material was peripheral blood mononuclear cells (PBMCs), sampled at new diagnosis, from a patient treated with antithyroid drugs. The sequence came from a woman in her forties or fifties with Graves disease. The CDR3 loop reads CASSQAGYGYTF. The CDR3 coding sequence is TGTGCCAGCAGTCAGGCGGGCTATGGCTACACCTTC.